This TCR beta chain was observed in a study of T cells in Graves' hyperthyroidism and ophthalmopathy. In this sample, this clonotype turned up many times. Its matching antigen is unknown. RNA transcripts provided the source from which TCR beta CDR3 regions were amplified. RT-PCR in the first round (using the HTBI primer set) targeted the TCR CDR3. A single record per CDR3 protein comes from TCRdb applying MiXCR to the multiplex PCR reads. The sample has 700,000 to 950,000 distinct CDR3 sequences, approximately 40% seen once. Diagnoses rested on clinical symptoms, serum thyroxine and TRAb, thyroid ultrasound and orbital computed tomography. Between the trimmed V and J ends, which lost 6 bases and 8 bases, there was a span of 16 bases. CDR1 is MDHEN and CDR2 is SYDVKM in the germline V gene. The CDR3 is 13 residues long. Study-level findings and limits: Ophthalmopathy was model-predicted a median approximately six months pre-onset.

Sequencing was carried out using blood. This clonotype was sampled from a woman aged 40-49 years with Graves' hyperthyroidism. V usage is TRBV28 and J usage is TRBJ1-2; D gene uncertain. CDR3 protein: CASRLGSDRGYTF. DNA for the CDR3: TGTGCCAGCAGACTGGGGTCAGACCGGGGCTACACCTTC.